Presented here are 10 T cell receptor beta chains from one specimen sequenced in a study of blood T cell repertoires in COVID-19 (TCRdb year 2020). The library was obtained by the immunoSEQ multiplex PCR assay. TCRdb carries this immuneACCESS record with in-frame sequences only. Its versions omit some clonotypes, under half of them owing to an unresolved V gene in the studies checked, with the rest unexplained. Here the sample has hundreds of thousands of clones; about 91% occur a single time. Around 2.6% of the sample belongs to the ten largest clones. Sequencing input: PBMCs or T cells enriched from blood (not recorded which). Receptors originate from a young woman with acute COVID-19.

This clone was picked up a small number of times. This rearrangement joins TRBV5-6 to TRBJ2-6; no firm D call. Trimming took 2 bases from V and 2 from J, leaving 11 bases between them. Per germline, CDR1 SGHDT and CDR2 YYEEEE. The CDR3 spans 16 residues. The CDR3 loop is CASSFNRFTGANVLTF. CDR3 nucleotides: TGTGCCAGCAGCTTTAACCGGTTTACTGGGGCCAACGTCCTGACTTTC.

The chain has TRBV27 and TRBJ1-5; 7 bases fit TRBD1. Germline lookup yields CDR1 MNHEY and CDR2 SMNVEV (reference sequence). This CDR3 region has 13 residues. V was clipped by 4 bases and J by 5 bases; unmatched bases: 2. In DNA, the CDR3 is TGTGCCAGCAGTTCAGGGGGATATCAGCCCCAGCATTTT. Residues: CASSSGGYQPQHF.

CDR3 residues: CASSQANSPLHF. CDR3 in DNA: TGTGCCAGCAGCCAAGCAAATTCACCCCTCCACTTT. The chain combines TRBV3-1 (or the pseudogene TRBV3-2) with TRBJ1-6; D gene ambiguous. The CDR3 covers 12 residues. With 1 base removed from V and 7 bases from J, the gap between germline ends came to 2 bases. Germline CDR1 is LGHDT and CDR2 is YNNKEL (reference sequence).

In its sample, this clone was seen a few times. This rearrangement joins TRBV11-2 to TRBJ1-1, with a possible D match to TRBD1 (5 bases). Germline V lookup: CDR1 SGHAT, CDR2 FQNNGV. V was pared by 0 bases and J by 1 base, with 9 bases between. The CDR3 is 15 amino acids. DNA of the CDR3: TGTGCCAGCAGCTTAGATGTAGGGGAGAACACTGAAGCTTTCTTT. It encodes CASSLDVGENTEAFF.

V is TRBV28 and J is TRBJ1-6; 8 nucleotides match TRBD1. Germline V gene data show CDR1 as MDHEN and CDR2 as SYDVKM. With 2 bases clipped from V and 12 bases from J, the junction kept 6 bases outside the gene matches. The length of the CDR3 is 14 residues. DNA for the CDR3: TGTGCCAGCAGTTTAGTACAGGGGGTCGGACCCCTCCACTTT. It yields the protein CASSLVQGVGPLHF.

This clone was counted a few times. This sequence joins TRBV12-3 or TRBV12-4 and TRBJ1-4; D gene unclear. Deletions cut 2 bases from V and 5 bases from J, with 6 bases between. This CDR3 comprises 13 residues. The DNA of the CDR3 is TGTGCCAGCAGTTTAAATCCGAATGAAAAACTGTTTTTT. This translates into CASSLNPNEKLFF.

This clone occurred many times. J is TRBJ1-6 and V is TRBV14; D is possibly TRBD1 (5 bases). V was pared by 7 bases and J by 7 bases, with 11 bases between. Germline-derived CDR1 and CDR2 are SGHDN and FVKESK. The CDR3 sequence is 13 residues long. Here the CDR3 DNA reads TGTGCCAGCACGCGGGGGGTCAATTCACCCCTCCACTTT. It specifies CASTRGVNSPLHF. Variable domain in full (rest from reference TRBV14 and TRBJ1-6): EAGVTQFPSHSVIEKGQTVTLRCDPISGHDNLYWYRRVMGKEIKFLLHFVKESKQDESGMPNNRFLAERTGGTYSTLKVQPAELEDSGVYFCASTRGVNSPLHFGNGTRLTVT.

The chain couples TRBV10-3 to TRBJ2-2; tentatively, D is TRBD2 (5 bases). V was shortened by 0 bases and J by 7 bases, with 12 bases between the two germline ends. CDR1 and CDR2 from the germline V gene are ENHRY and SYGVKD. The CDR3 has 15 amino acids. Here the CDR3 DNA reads TGTGCCATCAGTGAGTCGGGGAGATCCAGCGGGGAGCTGTTTTTT. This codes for CAISESGRSSGELFF.

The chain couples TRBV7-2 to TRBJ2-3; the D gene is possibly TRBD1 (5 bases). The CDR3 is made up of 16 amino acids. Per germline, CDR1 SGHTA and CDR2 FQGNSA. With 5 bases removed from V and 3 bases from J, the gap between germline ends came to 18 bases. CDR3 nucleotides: TGTGCCAGCAGCCTCAGGGCATCCTTGAGGACAGATACGCAGTATTTT. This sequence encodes CASSLRASLRTDTQYF.

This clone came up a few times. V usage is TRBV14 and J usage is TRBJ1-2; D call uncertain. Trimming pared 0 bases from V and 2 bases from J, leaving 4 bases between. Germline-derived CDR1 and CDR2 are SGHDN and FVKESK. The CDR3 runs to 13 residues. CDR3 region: CASSQDRNYGYTF. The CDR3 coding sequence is TGTGCCAGCAGCCAAGACAGGAACTATGGCTACACCTTC.